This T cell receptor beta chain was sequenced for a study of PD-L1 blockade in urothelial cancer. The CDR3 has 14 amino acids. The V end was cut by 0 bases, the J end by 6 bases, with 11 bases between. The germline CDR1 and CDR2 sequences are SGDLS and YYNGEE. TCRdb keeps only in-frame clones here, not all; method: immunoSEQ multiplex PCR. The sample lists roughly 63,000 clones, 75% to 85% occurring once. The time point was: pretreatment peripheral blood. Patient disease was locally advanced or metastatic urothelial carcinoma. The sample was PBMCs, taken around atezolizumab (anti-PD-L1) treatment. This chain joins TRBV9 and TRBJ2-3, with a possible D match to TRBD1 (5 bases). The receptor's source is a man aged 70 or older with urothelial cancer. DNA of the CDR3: TGTGCCAGCAGCGTAGCTGGTAGGGGTGATACGCAGTATTTT. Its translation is CASSVAGRGDTQYF.